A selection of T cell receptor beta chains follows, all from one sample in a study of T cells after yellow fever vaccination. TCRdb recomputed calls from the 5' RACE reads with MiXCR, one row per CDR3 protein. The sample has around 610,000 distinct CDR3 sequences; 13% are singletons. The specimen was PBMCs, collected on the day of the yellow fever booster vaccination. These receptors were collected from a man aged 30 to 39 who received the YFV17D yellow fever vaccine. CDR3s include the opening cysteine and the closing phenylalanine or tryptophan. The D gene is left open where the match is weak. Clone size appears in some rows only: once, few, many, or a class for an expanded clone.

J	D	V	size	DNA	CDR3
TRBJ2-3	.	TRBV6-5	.	TGTGCCAGCAGTTACTCCAGGGTTAGCACAGATACGCAGTATTTT	CASSYSRVSTDTQYF
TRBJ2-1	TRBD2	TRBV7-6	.	TGTGCCAGCAGCTCTAGCGGGAGAGGCGCCTACCGACCCACGTACAATGAGCAGTTCTTC	CASSSSGRGAYRPTYNEQFF
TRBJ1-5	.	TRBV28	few	TGTGCCAGCAGGGTCCTGTTGAGTAACAATCAGCCCCAGCATTTT	CASRVLLSNNQPQHF
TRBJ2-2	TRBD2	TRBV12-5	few	TGTGCTAGTGGTTTGGTACTAGCGGAGACGAACACCGGGGAGCTGTTTTTT	CASGLVLAETNTGELFF
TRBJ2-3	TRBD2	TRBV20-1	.	TGCAGTGCTTCATCTAGCGGGAGGGGCACAGATACGCAGTATTTT	CSASSSGRGTDTQYF
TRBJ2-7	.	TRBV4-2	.	TGTGCCAGCAGCCAAGATTCCCAGGGACCAGCGAGCTACGAGCAGTACTTC	CASSQDSQGPASYEQYF
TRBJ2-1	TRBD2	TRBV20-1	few	TGCAGTGCTCAAAGCGGGAGGGGATACAATGAGCAGTTCTTC	CSAQSGRGYNEQFF
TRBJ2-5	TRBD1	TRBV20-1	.	TGCAGTACCCCGGGACAGGGGGAAGAGACCCAGTACTTC	CSTPGQGEETQYF
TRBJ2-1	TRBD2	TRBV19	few	TGTGCCAGTAGTATGCCCAGCGGGGTCTACAATGAGCAGTTCTTC	CASSMPSGVYNEQFF
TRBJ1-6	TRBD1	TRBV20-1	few	TGCAGTGCCCTTAGGGAGGGGGCAAGTTCACCCCTCCACTTT	CSALREGASSPLHF
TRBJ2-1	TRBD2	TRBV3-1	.	TGTGCCAGCAGCCAAGATCCCCTAGCGGGCTCCTACAATGAGCAGTTCTTC	CASSQDPLAGSYNEQFF
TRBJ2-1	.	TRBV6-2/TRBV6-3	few	TGTGCCAGCAGTTACGCTCGGGAGAGCTCCTACAATGAGCAGTTCTTC	CASSYARESSYNEQFF
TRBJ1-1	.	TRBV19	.	TGTGCCAGTAATTCGGGGGCCCCCACTGAAGCTTTCTTT	CASNSGAPTEAFF
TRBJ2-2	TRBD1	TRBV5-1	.	TGCGCCAGCAGCTTGGAGGGACAGAGCGGGGAGCTGTTTTTT	CASSLEGQSGELFF
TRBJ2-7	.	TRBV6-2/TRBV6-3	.	TGTGCCAGCAGTTATGAGGAGGGGGCCTACGAGCAGTACTTC	CASSYEEGAYEQYF
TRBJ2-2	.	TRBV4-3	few	TGCGCCAGCAGCCAAGCGGGAAGGGGGGGCACCGGGGAGCTGTTTTTT	CASSQAGRGGTGELFF
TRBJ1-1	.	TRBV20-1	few	TGCAGTGCTAGGAAGGGATCCGTGAACACTGAAGCTTTCTTT	CSARKGSVNTEAFF
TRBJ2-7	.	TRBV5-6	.	TGTGCCAGCAGCTTGGTGGAGCTTCGGACCTACGAGCAGTACTTC	CASSLVELRTYEQYF
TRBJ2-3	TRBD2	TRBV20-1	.	TGCAGTGCTAGTTCGGCTAGCGGGGGCACTAGCACAGATACGCAGTATTTT	CSASSASGGTSTDTQYF
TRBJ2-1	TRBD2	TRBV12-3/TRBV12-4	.	TGTGCCAGCAGCATCGTACTAGCGGGAGTCCTCAATGAGCAGTTCTTC	CASSIVLAGVLNEQFF
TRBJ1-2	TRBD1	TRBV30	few	TGTGCCTGGAGTCGACAGGGGGCCCCTTCTAACTATGGCTACACCTTC	CAWSRQGAPSNYGYTF
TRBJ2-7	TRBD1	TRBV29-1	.	TGCAGCGTGGCCGGGACAGGGTATTACGAGCAGTACTTC	CSVAGTGYYEQYF
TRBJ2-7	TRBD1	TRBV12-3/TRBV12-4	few	TGTGCCAGCACCAGGGACAGCCACGAGCAGTACTTC	CASTRDSHEQYF
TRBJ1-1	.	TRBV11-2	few	TGTGCCAGCAGCTTAGGTACAAATCGGATGGGCACTGAAGCTTTCTTT	CASSLGTNRMGTEAFF
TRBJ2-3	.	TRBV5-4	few	TGTGCCAGCAGCTGGGACCTAACAGATACGCAGTATTTT	CASSWDLTDTQYF
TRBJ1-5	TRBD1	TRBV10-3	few	TGTGCCATCAGCCCCGGGACAGCCTCCAATCAGCCCCAGCATTTT	CAISPGTASNQPQHF
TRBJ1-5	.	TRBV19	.	TGTGCCAGTCAAATACAGACTAGCAATCAGCCCCAGCATTTT	CASQIQTSNQPQHF
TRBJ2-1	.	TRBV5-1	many	TGCGCCAGCAGCAGCCCCCGGGGGTCCTACAATGAGCAGTTCTTC	CASSSPRGSYNEQFF
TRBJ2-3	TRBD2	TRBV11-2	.	TGTGCCAGCAGCTTATGGTTGCGGGAGGGATTAGTGGGCACAGATACGCAGTATTTT	CASSLWLREGLVGTDTQYF
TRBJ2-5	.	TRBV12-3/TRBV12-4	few	TGTGCCAGCAGATCCACGAGTGGGACCCAGTACTTC	CASRSTSGTQYF
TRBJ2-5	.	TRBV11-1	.	TGTGCCAGCAGCTTCGGGACCTTAGAGACCCAGTACTTC	CASSFGTLETQYF
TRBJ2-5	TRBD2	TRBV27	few	TGTGCCAGCAGTTCATCAGGACTAGCCGGGTATGGGGAGACCCAGTACTTC	CASSSSGLAGYGETQYF
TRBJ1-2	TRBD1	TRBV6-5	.	TGTGCCAGCAGTTTGGGACCTTCAGGGGGCTCTGGCTACACCTTC	CASSLGPSGGSGYTF
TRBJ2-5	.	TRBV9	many	TGTGCCAGCAGCGACAGGGTTGAGACCCAGTACTTC	CASSDRVETQYF
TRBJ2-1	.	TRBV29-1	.	TGCAGCGTTGGTGGGGTCCCGGGGCGCTACAATGAGCAGTTCTTC	CSVGGVPGRYNEQFF
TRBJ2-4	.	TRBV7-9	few	TGTGCCAGCAGCCCGGTTGGATCTGGCATTCAGTACTTC	CASSPVGSGIQYF
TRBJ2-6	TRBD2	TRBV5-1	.	TGCGCCAGCAGCTTGGCTCTAGCGGGAGTAGCGGCTGGGGCCAACGTCCTGACTTTC	CASSLALAGVAAGANVLTF
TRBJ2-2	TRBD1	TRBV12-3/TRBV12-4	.	TGTGCCAGCAGGCCGACAGGGACCGGGGAGCTGTTTTTT	CASRPTGTGELFF
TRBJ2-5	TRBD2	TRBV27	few	TGTGCCAGCAGTACCCTCAAAGAGCGGGAAAGGGAGACCCAGTACTTC	CASSTLKERERETQYF
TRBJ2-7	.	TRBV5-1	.	TGCGCCAGCAGCTTGGATACCGTGAGCTCCTACGAGCAGTACTTC	CASSLDTVSSYEQYF
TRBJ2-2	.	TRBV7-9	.	TGTGCCACCACACCTTCCACCGGGGAGCTGTTTTTT	CATTPSTGELFF
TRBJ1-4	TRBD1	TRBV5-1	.	TGCGCCAGCAGCTTTAGAGGGGACAGTAATGAAAAACTGTTTTTT	CASSFRGDSNEKLFF
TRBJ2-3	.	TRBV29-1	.	TGCAGCGGAACAGGGATGGGTAGGGATACGCAGTATTTT	CSGTGMGRDTQYF
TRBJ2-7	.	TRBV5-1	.	TGCGCCAGCAGCCTGACATTTACAGGTTACTCCTACGAGCAGTACTTC	CASSLTFTGYSYEQYF
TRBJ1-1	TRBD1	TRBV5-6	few	TGTGCCAGCAGCTTGGACGACAGGGTTGAAGCTTTCTTT	CASSLDDRVEAFF
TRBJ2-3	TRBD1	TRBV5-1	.	TGCGCCTCAGGGACAGGGCCTAACGTGGGCACAGATACGCAGTATTTT	CASGTGPNVGTDTQYF
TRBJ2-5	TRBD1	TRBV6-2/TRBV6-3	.	TGTGCCAGCAGTTACGACAGGGGGCTGGAGACCCAGTACTTC	CASSYDRGLETQYF
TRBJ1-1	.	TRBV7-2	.	TGTGCCAGCAGCTTAGCGGGCACGAACACTGAAGCTTTCTTT	CASSLAGTNTEAFF
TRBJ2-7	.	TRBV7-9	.	TGTGCCAGCAGCTTAGGAGGACCGGGACGGGCCTACGAGCAGTACTTC	CASSLGGPGRAYEQYF
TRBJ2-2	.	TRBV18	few	TGTGCCAGTTCAGGGGGACTCACCGGGGAGCTGTTTTTT	CASSGGLTGELFF
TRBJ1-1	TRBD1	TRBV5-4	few	TGTGCCAGCAGACTGGGACAGGGACCCACTGAAGCTTTCTTT	CASRLGQGPTEAFF
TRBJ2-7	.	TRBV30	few	TGTGCCTGGAGTACTGGCGTGGGGAGGTGGGTCTCTGAGCAGTACTTC	CAWSTGVGRWVSEQYF
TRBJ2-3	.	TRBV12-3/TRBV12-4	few	TGTGCCAGCAGACCGACAGATACCACAGATACGCAGTATTTT	CASRPTDTTDTQYF
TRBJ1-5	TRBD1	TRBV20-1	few	TGCAGTGCTAGTGACAGGGGGGGGTTTAAGCCCCAGCATTTT	CSASDRGGFKPQHF
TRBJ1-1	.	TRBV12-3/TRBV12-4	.	TGTGCCAGCAGTTATAGGACGGCGAACACTGAAGCTTTCTTT	CASSYRTANTEAFF
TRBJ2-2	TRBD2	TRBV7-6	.	TGTGCCAGCAGCTTAGGTTCAGGGAGCGGGAGGCGAAACGCCGGGGAGCTGTTTTTT	CASSLGSGSGRRNAGELFF
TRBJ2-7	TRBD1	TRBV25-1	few	TGTGCCAGCAGAAGAGGACAGGGCGGCTACGAGCAGTACTTC	CASRRGQGGYEQYF